This passage covers 17 T cell receptor beta chains from one sample sequenced in a study of shared clonotypes between healthy human individuals. Generated by immunoSEQ multiplex PCR, the TCRdb table keeps only in-frame clones and is missing some. Among about 960,000 clones listed, around three quarters were seen once. The material sequenced was memory CD4+ T cells sorted from blood. Sample subset: CD45RA-negative fraction. Receptors were obtained from a man aged 18 to 30 in good health.

The rearrangement links TRBV30 to TRBJ2-5; 9 nucleotides match TRBD1. The J segment lost 4 bases and the V segment lost 1 base, leaving 7 bases of the junction unmatched. The CDR3 consists of 15 residues. Germline V gives CDR1 GTSNPN, CDR2 SVGIG (reference sequence). In nucleotides, the CDR3 is TGTGCCTGGAGTGCCCCGACAGGGGGAGGAGAGACCCAGTACTTC. Protein: CAWSAPTGGGETQYF. The entire variable domain, with the rest obtained from reference TRBV30 and TRBJ2-5, is as follows: SQTIHQWPATLVQPVGSPLSLECTVEGTSNPNLYWYRQAAGRGLQLLFYSVGIGQISSEVPQNLSASRPQDRQFILSSKKLLLSDSGFYLCAWSAPTGGGETQYFGPGTRLLVL.

V and J are TRBV2 and TRBJ1-6; 12 nucleotides align to TRBD1. The CDR3 has 13 residues. Losses at the gene ends were 8 bases for V and 10 bases for J; bases not matched to a gene: 3. Germline CDR1 and CDR2: SNHLY and FYNNEI. Here the CDR3 DNA reads TGTGCCAGCGGGACAGGGGGCGGATCACCCCTCCACTTT. Its protein is CASGTGGGSPLHF.

V usage is TRBV28 and J usage is TRBJ2-4, with 11 nucleotides matching TRBD1. The CDR3 has 20 amino acids. Trimming took 5 bases from V and 0 from J; bases not matched to a gene: 15. Germline V gene data show CDR1 as MDHEN and CDR2 as SYDVKM. CDR3 in DNA: TGTGCCAGCAGTCTCCCCGATTTTGGGACAGGGGGGAAAGCCAAAAACATTCAGTACTTC. It yields the protein CASSLPDFGTGGKAKNIQYF.

The chain carries TRBV25-1 and TRBJ1-2; tentative D call: TRBD1 (6 bases). V lost 3 bases and J lost 4, with 15 bases in between. The CDR3 sequence is 15 residues long. Germline V gene sequence: CDR1 MGHDK, CDR2 SYGVNS. CDR3 residues: CASSDRATGSYGYTF. The CDR3 coding sequence is TGTGCCAGCAGTGATAGGGCCACAGGGAGCTATGGCTACACCTTC.

The chain uses TRBV2 and TRBJ2-1; D is unresolved. V shed 5 bases and J shed 2 bases, with 13 bases lying between them. The CDR3 runs 15 residues. Germline V gene data show CDR1 as SNHLY and CDR2 as FYNNEI. The DNA of the CDR3 is TGTGCCAGCAGTAACAGCGTTCCCACCTACAATGAGCAGTTCTTC. Its translation: CASSNSVPTYNEQFF. The full variable domain, in which reference TRBV2 and TRBJ2-1 provide the parts outside the CDR3, is EPEVTQTPSHQVTQMGQEVILRCVPISNHLYFYWYRQILGQKVEFLVSFYNNEISEKSEIFDDQFSVERPDGSNFTLKIRSTKLEDSAMYFCASSNSVPTYNEQFFGPGTRLTVL.

The genes are TRBV4-3 and TRBJ2-1, with D perhaps TRBD2 (6 bases). The V and J ends lost 2 bases and 4 bases respectively, with 15 bases between them. CDR1 is LGHNA, CDR2 YSLEER, per germline. The CDR3 runs to 16 residues. The CDR3 region has the DNA TGCGCCAGCAGCCAAAGGTCGGCGGGAACATACAATGAGCAGTTCTTC. The encoded protein is CASSQRSAGTYNEQFF.

This clone came up a few times. The gene calls are TRBV5-8 and TRBJ1-4; D is unresolved. The length of the CDR3 is 12 residues. The ends were cut back, 2 bases at V and 7 bases at J, with 6 bases in the middle. Germline CDR1 and CDR2: SGHTS and YDEGEE. The chain's CDR3 is CASSLDAEKLFF. The CDR3 DNA is TGTGCCAGCAGCTTAGACGCTGAAAAACTGTTTTTT.

This chain connects TRBV2 to TRBJ2-1; the D gene is possibly TRBD2 (6 bases). This CDR3 comprises 12 residues. In germline, CDR1 is SNHLY, CDR2 FYNNEI. The V gene lost 4 bases and the J gene lost 7 bases, with 8 bases spanning the gap. CDR3 sequence: CASSGLGNEQFF. CDR3 DNA: TGTGCCAGCAGTGGACTAGGAAATGAGCAGTTCTTC.

The chain couples TRBV4-1 to TRBJ2-5; TRBD2 agrees at 12 bases. The CDR3 length is 15 residues. The V and J ends lost 6 bases and 1 base, in that order; junction bases with no gene match: 3. CDR1 is MGHRA and CDR2 is YSYEKL in the germline V gene. For the CDR3, the DNA is TGCGCCAGCAGTCGGACTAGCGGGATCCAAGAGACCCAGTACTTC. Encoded protein: CASSRTSGIQETQYF.

The DNA for the CDR3 is TGTGCCAGAAGCTTGGCTTGGAACTCGAACACCGGGGAGCTGTTTTTT. It is translated as CARSLAWNSNTGELFF. This sequence joins TRBV5-3 and TRBJ2-2, with D unclear. TRBV5-3 carries the ORF label, with uncertain function. There are 16 residues in the CDR3. Trimming took 0 bases from V and 0 from J, leaving 9 bases between them.

This sequence joins TRBV18 and TRBJ2-7; 10 bases are shared with TRBD1. The germline V gene encodes CDR1 KGHSH and CDR2 LQKENI. This CDR3 spans 19 amino acids. V shed 3 bases, J shed 3 bases, and the junction held 17 bases outside the gene matches. CDR3 in DNA: TGTGCCAGCTCACCTGAAAGAGCTGCCGGGACAGGGGTTCGCTACGAGCAGTACTTC. It encodes CASSPERAAGTGVRYEQYF.

The V gene is TRBV18, the J gene TRBJ2-2; 9 nucleotides match TRBD2. From germline, CDR1 is KGHSH and CDR2 LQKENI. The CDR3 spans 18 residues. Trimming took 3 bases from V and 4 from J; bases not matched to a gene: 12. The DNA of the CDR3 is TGTGCCAGCTCACCGGGGCTGAATAGCGGGAGCGGCACCGGGGAGCTGTTTTTT. This gives the protein CASSPGLNSGSGTGELFF. Supplemented by reference TRBV18 and TRBJ2-2, the full variable domain reads NAGVMQNPRHLVRRRGQEARLRCSPMKGHSHVYWYRQLPEEGLKFMVYLQKENIIDESGMPKERFSAEFPKEGPSILRIQQVVRGDSAAYFCASSPGLNSGSGTGELFFGEGSRLTVL.

This chain uses TRBV5-4 with TRBJ2-1; 12 nucleotides align to TRBD2. The CDR3 sequence is 17 residues long. The ends lost 5 bases at V and 7 bases at J; junction bases unmatched: 13. Germline lookup yields CDR1 SGHNT and CDR2 YYREEE (reference sequence). The CDR3 region has the DNA TGTGCCAGCAGTCGCGCAAAGACTAGCGGGAGCCCGAATGAGCAGTTCTTC. Its protein is CASSRAKTSGSPNEQFF.

This chain joins TRBV5-1 and TRBJ2-5; TRBD2 matches 7 bases. The V gene's germline CDR1 is SGHRS and CDR2 YFSETQ. Trimming at V came to 4 bases and at J to 0 bases, leaving 9 bases not matched to a gene. The CDR3 length is 16 residues. The chain's CDR3 is CASSRQILANQETQYF. The CDR3 DNA reads as TGCGCCAGCAGCCGACAAATACTAGCGAACCAAGAGACCCAGTACTTC.

The rearrangement uses TRBV11-3 and TRBJ2-1, with a weak D call TRBD1 (6 bases). V lost 0 bases, J lost 5 bases, and 14 bases lay in between. CDR1 is SGHNT and CDR2 is YENEEA in the germline V gene. The CDR3 loop spans 16 amino acids. In nucleotides, the CDR3 is TGTGCCAGCAGCTTAGATCCGTCGGCAGGGGACAATGAGCAGTTCTTC. Encoded protein: CASSLDPSAGDNEQFF.

This sequence joins TRBV5-1 and TRBJ2-2; 7 bases are a match to TRBD1. The CDR3 runs 15 residues. V shed 4 bases, J shed 4 bases, and the junction held 7 bases outside the gene matches. Germline CDR1 reads SGHRS; CDR2 reads YFSETQ. The CDR3 DNA reads TGCGCCAGCAGCGTACAGGGGCTCGGCACCGGGGAGCTGTTTTTT. Protein sequence: CASSVQGLGTGELFF.

CDR3 protein: CASSGQAGQPQHF. In DNA form, the CDR3 reads TGTGCCAGCAGTGGACAGGCTGGACAGCCCCAGCATTTT. The chain employs TRBV6-4 and TRBJ1-5; the D gene is possibly TRBD1 (6 bases). The length of the CDR3 is 13 residues. V lost 4 bases and J 7 bases, leaving 11 bases between the germline ends. Germline V gene data show CDR1 as MRHNA and CDR2 as SNTAGT.